The T cell receptor (beta chain) under discussion was sequenced for a study of CD8+ T cells in alopecia areata. Findings of the study overall: Scalp clonality and expanded CD8+ clones among the top 100 were significantly decreased by tofacitinib. Sequences from scalp samples also cover resident alphabeta T cells of normal skin.

The treatment: oral pan-JAK inhibitor, 5-10 mg twice daily. The CDR3 totals 15 residues. Between the trimmed V and J ends, which lost 2 bases and 2 bases, there was a span of 13 bases. Per germline, CDR1 SGHDT and CDR2 YYEEEE. Regarding this clone: Antigen specificity is unknown.

Reverse transcription of extracted RNA yielded cDNA, which provided the sequencing template. The assay was immunoSEQ multiplex PCR, and TCRdb's table has in-frame clones only and misses some. The table has around 210,000 clones, roughly 64% seen once. The rearrangement uses TRBV5-6 and TRBJ2-5; D is tentatively TRBD1 or TRBD2 (5 bases each). The TCR originated in a human donor with alopecia areata. Sequenced here: CD4+ T cells sorted from blood, sampled at week 4, from a patient treated with tofacitinib. CDR3 sequence reads: CASSFKGPGQETQYF. Written as DNA, the CDR3 is TGTGCCAGCAGCTTCAAGGGGCCGGGACAAGAGACCCAGTACTTC.